The rows below give T cell receptor beta chains drawn from one sample of a study of cytomegalovirus exposure and HLA in healthy donors. Data came from immunoSEQ multiplex PCR; TCRdb stores just in-frame clones and leaves some out. The sample table sets out approximately 100,000 clones. The sequenced sample consisted of PBMCs. These receptors originate from a man aged 50 to 59 in good health and CMV-seronegative. The CDR3 runs from the conserved cysteine through the conserved F or W. D genes are given only for firm matches.

cdr3_nt: TGTGCCAGCAGCCAAGGTGGTGGGCAGAGACGCAATTGGGCTTTCTTT
cdr3_aa: CASSQGGGQRRNWAFF
j_call: TRBJ1-1
v_call: TRBV4-2
d_call: .

cdr3_nt: TGTGCCAGCAGCTTATTAGCCGTTACGAACACTGAAGCTTTCTTT
cdr3_aa: CASSLLAVTNTEAFF
j_call: TRBJ1-1
v_call: TRBV7-2
d_call: .

cdr3_nt: TGTGCCAGCAGCCCCAGGGGGGAACTCCCTTCGCGGTACTTC
cdr3_aa: CASSPRGELPSRYF
j_call: TRBJ2-7
v_call: TRBV28
d_call: .

cdr3_nt: TGTGCCTGGAGCTCCCTACGGGGGGCGAATGAGCAGTTCTTC
cdr3_aa: CAWSSLRGANEQFF
j_call: TRBJ2-1
v_call: TRBV30
d_call: .

cdr3_nt: TGTGCCAGCAGCGTTTTCCAGGGTGATGGAGAAAAACTGTTTTTT
cdr3_aa: CASSVFQGDGEKLFF
j_call: TRBJ1-4
v_call: TRBV9
d_call: .

cdr3_nt: TGTGCCAGTAGCAGACAGGGTCTGGGAGAAAAACTGTTTTTT
cdr3_aa: CASSRQGLGEKLFF
j_call: TRBJ1-4
v_call: TRBV19
d_call: TRBD1

cdr3_nt: TGTGCCAGCAGGACTACAGGGGGGCCCCAGCATTTT
cdr3_aa: CASRTTGGPQHF
j_call: TRBJ1-5
v_call: TRBV6-5
d_call: TRBD1

cdr3_nt: TGTGCCAGCTCCGCAGGGGGTGGGACTGAAGCTTTCTTT
cdr3_aa: CASSAGGGTEAFF
j_call: TRBJ1-1
v_call: TRBV18
d_call: TRBD1

cdr3_nt: TGTGCCAGCAGCGTACAGAGCGGCACCGGGGAGCTGTTTTTT
cdr3_aa: CASSVQSGTGELFF
j_call: TRBJ2-2
v_call: TRBV9
d_call: .

cdr3_nt: TGTGCCAGCTCACCCCAGGGGTTAGGTCAGTACTTC
cdr3_aa: CASSPQGLGQYF
j_call: TRBJ2-4
v_call: TRBV18
d_call: .

cdr3_nt: TGTGCCAGCAGTGAAGGCGGCTCGGGGAGCACCATATATTTT
cdr3_aa: CASSEGGSGSTIYF
j_call: TRBJ1-3
v_call: TRBV6-1
d_call: .

cdr3_nt: TGTGCCAGCAGTGTATACAATGAGCAGTTCTTC
cdr3_aa: CASSVYNEQFF
j_call: TRBJ2-1
v_call: TRBV2
d_call: .

cdr3_nt: TGTGCCAGCAGCAAAGGACAGCAGAACACCGGGGAGCTGTTTTTT
cdr3_aa: CASSKGQQNTGELFF
j_call: TRBJ2-2
v_call: TRBV5-4
d_call: .

cdr3_nt: TGTGCCAGCAGAAGGGACTCAGGAAGCGCTGAAGCTTTCTTT
cdr3_aa: CASRRDSGSAEAFF
j_call: TRBJ1-1
v_call: TRBV2
d_call: .

cdr3_nt: TGTGCCAGCAGCGAGCGACAGGGTACGTCTGGGGCCAACGTCCTGACTTTC
cdr3_aa: CASSERQGTSGANVLTF
j_call: TRBJ2-6
v_call: TRBV9
d_call: TRBD1

cdr3_nt: TGTGCCAGCAGCCCGGGGGGGACAGGGGCGGGCGAGCAGTACTTC
cdr3_aa: CASSPGGTGAGEQYF
j_call: TRBJ2-7
v_call: TRBV5-4
d_call: TRBD1

cdr3_nt: TGTGCCAGTATTCAACAGGGGGGGACTGAAGCTTTCTTT
cdr3_aa: CASIQQGGTEAFF
j_call: TRBJ1-1
v_call: TRBV19
d_call: TRBD1

cdr3_nt: TGCGCCAGCAGCTGGGGACAGGGATTGACCGGGGAGCTGTTTTTT
cdr3_aa: CASSWGQGLTGELFF
j_call: TRBJ2-2
v_call: TRBV5-1
d_call: TRBD1

cdr3_nt: TGTGCCAGCAGTTACACAGGCCCGAACACTGAAGCTTTCTTT
cdr3_aa: CASSYTGPNTEAFF
j_call: TRBJ1-1
v_call: TRBV6-6
d_call: .

cdr3_nt: TGTGCCAGCAGCGTAGGACGGGACAGGGACCTGGAGACCCAGTACTTC
cdr3_aa: CASSVGRDRDLETQYF
j_call: TRBJ2-5
v_call: TRBV9
d_call: TRBD1

cdr3_nt: TGTGCCGGGATGCGGCAATCGAACACTGAAGCTTTCTTT
cdr3_aa: CAGMRQSNTEAFF
j_call: TRBJ1-1
v_call: TRBV30
d_call: .

cdr3_nt: TGTGCCAGCAGCCAAGCGACTAGCGGGGAGACCCAGTACTTC
cdr3_aa: CASSQATSGETQYF
j_call: TRBJ2-5
v_call: TRBV14
d_call: TRBD2

cdr3_nt: TGTGCCAGCAGCCCCCAGCGAAGGACAGCTTCCTACGAGCAGTACTTC
cdr3_aa: CASSPQRRTASYEQYF
j_call: TRBJ2-7
v_call: TRBV7-9
d_call: .

cdr3_nt: TGTGCCAGCAGCTTCACTGGGACTAGCGATTACAATGAGCAGTTCTTC
cdr3_aa: CASSFTGTSDYNEQFF
j_call: TRBJ2-1
v_call: TRBV7-2
d_call: TRBD2

cdr3_nt: TGCGCCAGCAGCTTGGCAATATCGCGGGAGGGACAGGTTAGAGAGACCCAGTACTTC
cdr3_aa: CASSLAISREGQVRETQYF
j_call: TRBJ2-5
v_call: TRBV5-1
d_call: .

cdr3_nt: TGCGCCAGCAGTGAGATTCCGGGACTATTCAATGAGCAGTTCTTC
cdr3_aa: CASSEIPGLFNEQFF
j_call: TRBJ2-1
v_call: TRBV10-1
d_call: TRBD2

cdr3_nt: TGTGCCAGCAGCGCCGGACTACAAATTAACAATGAGCAGTTCTTC
cdr3_aa: CASSAGLQINNEQFF
j_call: TRBJ2-1
v_call: TRBV9
d_call: .

cdr3_nt: TGCGCCAGCAGCCAAGAGGTGGTCGCGGAAGGATGGCCAGATACGCAGTATTTT
cdr3_aa: CASSQEVVAEGWPDTQYF
j_call: TRBJ2-3
v_call: TRBV4-3
d_call: .

cdr3_nt: TGTGCCAGCAGTGACAGGGCTGGGGCCAACGTCCTGACTTTC
cdr3_aa: CASSDRAGANVLTF
j_call: TRBJ2-6
v_call: TRBV2
d_call: .

cdr3_nt: TGTGCCACCCGCCGCCAGGGGAACACTGAAGCTTTCTTT
cdr3_aa: CATRRQGNTEAFF
j_call: TRBJ1-1
v_call: TRBV19
d_call: .

cdr3_nt: TGCGCCAGCAGCTTAGGGACTAGCGGAAGCACAGATACGCAGTATTTT
cdr3_aa: CASSLGTSGSTDTQYF
j_call: TRBJ2-3
v_call: TRBV5-1
d_call: TRBD2

cdr3_nt: TGTGCCACCCAGGACAGTGGAGACCACAATGAGCAGTTCTTC
cdr3_aa: CATQDSGDHNEQFF
j_call: TRBJ2-1
v_call: TRBV2
d_call: .

cdr3_nt: TGCGCCAGCAGCCAAGTGGGAGGAGGGGAGCAGTACTTC
cdr3_aa: CASSQVGGGEQYF
j_call: TRBJ2-7
v_call: TRBV4-3
d_call: .

cdr3_nt: TGTGCCAGCAGCGAATATGGGGGGGGCATTGGCGGGGAGCTGTTTTTT
cdr3_aa: CASSEYGGGIGGELFF
j_call: TRBJ2-2
v_call: TRBV25-1
d_call: .

cdr3_nt: TGTGCCACCAGCAGAGATCGAGGGCAGGTCGTAAAACTGTTTTTT
cdr3_aa: CATSRDRGQVVKLFF
j_call: TRBJ1-4
v_call: TRBV15
d_call: .